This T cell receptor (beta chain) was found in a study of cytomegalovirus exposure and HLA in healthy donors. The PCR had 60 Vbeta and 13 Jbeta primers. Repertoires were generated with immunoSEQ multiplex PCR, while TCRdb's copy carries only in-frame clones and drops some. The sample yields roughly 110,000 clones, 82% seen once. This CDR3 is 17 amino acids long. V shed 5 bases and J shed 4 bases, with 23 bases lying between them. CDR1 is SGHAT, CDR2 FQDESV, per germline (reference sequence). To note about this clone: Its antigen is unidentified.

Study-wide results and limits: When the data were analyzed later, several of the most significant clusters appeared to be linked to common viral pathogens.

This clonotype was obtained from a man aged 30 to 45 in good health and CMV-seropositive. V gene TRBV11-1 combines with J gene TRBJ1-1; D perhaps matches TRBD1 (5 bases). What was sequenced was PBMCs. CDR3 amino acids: CASSLGGGDRAATEAFF. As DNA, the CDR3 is TGTGCCAGCAGCCTGGGCGGGGGGGATCGAGCGGCCACTGAAGCTTTCTTT.